This T cell receptor (beta chain) was sequenced during a study of identical twins. This CDR3 has 14 residues. From germline, CDR1 is LGHDT and CDR2 YNNKEL (reference sequence). J gave up 5 bases and V 0 bases, and 2 bases lay outside the gene matches. This clonotype showed up many times. The antigen remains undetermined. Notes on the study in general: Beta out-of-frame sequences showed weaker excess sharing between twins.

Each CDR3 protein gets one entry after TCRdb re-called the 5' RACE reads with MiXCR. Among fewer than 650,000 distinct CDR3 sequences, roughly 6.6% were seen once, and the ten largest hold less than 2%. These same records also appear under a second study, on yellow fever vaccine responses in identical twins.

The gene calls are TRBV3-1 and TRBJ2-7; 9 nucleotides agree with TRBD2. Source material: PBMCs. The sequence came from a young woman in good health. CDR3 amino acids: CASSQDSSGNEQYF. In DNA form, the CDR3 reads TGTGCCAGCAGCCAAGACTCTAGCGGGAACGAGCAGTACTTC.